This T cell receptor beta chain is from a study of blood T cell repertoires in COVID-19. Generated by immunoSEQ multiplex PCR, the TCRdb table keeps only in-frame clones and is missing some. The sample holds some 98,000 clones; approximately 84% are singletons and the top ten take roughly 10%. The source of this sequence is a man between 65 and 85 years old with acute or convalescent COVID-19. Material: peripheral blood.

This CDR3 reads CASSPPWRGGLYQQFF. The DNA for the CDR3 is TGTGCCAGCAGCCCACCCTGGAGGGGGGGTCTTTATCAGCAGTTCTTC. V gene TRBV7-9 combines with J gene TRBJ2-1; possible D gene TRBD2, 7 bases. The CDR3 is 16 residues long. The germline V and J ends were trimmed by 5 bases and 11 bases, with 25 bases remaining between them. Germline CDR1 SEHNR, CDR2 FQNEAQ (reference sequence).